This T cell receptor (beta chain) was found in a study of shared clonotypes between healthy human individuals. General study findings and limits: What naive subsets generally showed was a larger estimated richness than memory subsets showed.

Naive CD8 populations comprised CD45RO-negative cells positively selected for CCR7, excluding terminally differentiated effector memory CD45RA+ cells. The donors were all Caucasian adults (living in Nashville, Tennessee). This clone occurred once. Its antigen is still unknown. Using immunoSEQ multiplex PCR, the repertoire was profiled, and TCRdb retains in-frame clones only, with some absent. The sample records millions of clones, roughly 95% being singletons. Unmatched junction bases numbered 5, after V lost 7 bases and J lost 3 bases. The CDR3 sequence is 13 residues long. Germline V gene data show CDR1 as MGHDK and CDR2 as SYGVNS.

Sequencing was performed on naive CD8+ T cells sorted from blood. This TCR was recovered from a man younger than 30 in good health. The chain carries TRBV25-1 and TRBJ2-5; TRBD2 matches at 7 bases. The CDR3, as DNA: TGTGCCAGCACCGGAGGGACTAAAGAGACCCAGTACTTC. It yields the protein CASTGGTKETQYF.